This T cell receptor (beta chain) is drawn from a study of cytomegalovirus exposure and HLA in healthy donors. About the research overall: Researchers previously reported finding fewer than 140 million unique TCR beta sequences from about 200 million T cells.

In the case of this clone: The antigen is not known.

With V trimmed by 4 bases and J by 9 bases, 8 bases remained unmatched. The CDR3 sequence is 15 residues long. Germline V lookup: CDR1 MGHDK, CDR2 SYGVNS. PCR was performed using 60 Vbeta and 13 Jbeta primers. The table came from immunoSEQ multiplex PCR; TCRdb's copy has only in-frame clones and leaves some out. The sample shows approximately 140,000 clones, roughly 77% of them seen only once. Study-level points and caveats: In an earlier analysis, in 587 donors, most V segments appeared productive either ~87% or ~30% of the time. A later analysis found most CMV-associated TCR beta chains apparently HLA-restricted.

This receptor was identified in a human donor in good health. Sequenced input: PBMCs. The V gene is TRBV25-1, the J gene TRBJ1-6; 8 nucleotides align to TRBD1. The CDR3 here is CASSAYTGGPSPLHF. The CDR3 DNA reads TGTGCCAGCAGTGCCTACACAGGGGGGCCTTCACCCCTCCACTTT. The variable domain in full, completed from reference TRBV25-1 and TRBJ1-6, reads EADIYQTPRYLVIGTGKKITLECSQTMGHDKMYWYQQDPGMELHLIHYSYGVNSTEKGDLSSESTVSRIRTEHFPLTLESARPSHTSQYLCASSAYTGGPSPLHFGNGTRLTVT.